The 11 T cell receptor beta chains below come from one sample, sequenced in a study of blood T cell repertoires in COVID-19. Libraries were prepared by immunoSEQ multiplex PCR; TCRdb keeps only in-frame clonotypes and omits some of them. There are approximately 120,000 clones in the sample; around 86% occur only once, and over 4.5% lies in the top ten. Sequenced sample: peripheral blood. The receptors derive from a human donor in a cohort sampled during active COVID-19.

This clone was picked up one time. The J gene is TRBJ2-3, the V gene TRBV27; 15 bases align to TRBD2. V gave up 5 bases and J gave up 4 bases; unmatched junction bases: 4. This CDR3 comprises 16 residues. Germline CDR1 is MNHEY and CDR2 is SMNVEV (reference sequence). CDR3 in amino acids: CASSAWTSGRADTQYF. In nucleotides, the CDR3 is TGTGCCAGCAGTGCCTGGACTAGCGGGAGGGCAGATACGCAGTATTTT.

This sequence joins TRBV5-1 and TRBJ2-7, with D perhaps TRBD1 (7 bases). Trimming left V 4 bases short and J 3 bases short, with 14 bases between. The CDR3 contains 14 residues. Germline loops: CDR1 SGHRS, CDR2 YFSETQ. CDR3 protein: CASSLRQGGYEQYF. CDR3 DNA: TGCGCCAGCAGCCTCCGGCAGGGGGGCTACGAGCAGTACTTC.

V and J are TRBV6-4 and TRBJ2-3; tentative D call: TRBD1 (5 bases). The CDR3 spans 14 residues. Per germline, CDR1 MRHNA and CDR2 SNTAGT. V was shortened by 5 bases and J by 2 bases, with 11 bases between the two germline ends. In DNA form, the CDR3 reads TGTGCCAGCAGTCAGGGCGGCTACACAGATACGCAGTATTTT. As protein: CASSQGGYTDTQYF.

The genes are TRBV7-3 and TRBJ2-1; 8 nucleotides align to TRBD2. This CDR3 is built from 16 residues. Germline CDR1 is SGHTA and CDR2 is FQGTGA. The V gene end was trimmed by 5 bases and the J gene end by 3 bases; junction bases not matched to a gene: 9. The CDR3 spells CASSPKLAAFYNEQFF. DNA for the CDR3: TGTGCCAGCAGCCCCAAACTAGCGGCATTCTACAATGAGCAGTTCTTC.

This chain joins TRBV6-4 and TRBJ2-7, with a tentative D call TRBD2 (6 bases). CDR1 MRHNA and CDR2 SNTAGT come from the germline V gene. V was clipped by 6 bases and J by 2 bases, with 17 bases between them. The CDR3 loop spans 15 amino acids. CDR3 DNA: TGTGCCAGCAGCGGGGGTGGGCAGGGCCCCTACGAGCAGTACTTC. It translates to CASSGGGQGPYEQYF.

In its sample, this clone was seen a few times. CDR3 residues: CASSLSGSSYNSPLHF. The CDR3 bases are TGTGCCAGCAGCTTGTCGGGGAGCTCCTATAATTCACCCCTCCACTTT. The chain links TRBV5-6 to TRBJ1-6; D is ambiguous. The CDR3 extends over 16 amino acids. V was pared by 1 base and J by 0 bases, with 8 bases between. Germline V lookup: CDR1 SGHDT, CDR2 YYEEEE.

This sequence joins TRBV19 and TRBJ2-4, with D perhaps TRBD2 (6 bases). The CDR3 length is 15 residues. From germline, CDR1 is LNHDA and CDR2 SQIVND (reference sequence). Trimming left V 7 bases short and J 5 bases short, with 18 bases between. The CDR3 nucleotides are TGTGCCAGTACCCCCGGGCGGGGCGGGGAAAACATTCAGTACTTC. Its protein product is CASTPGRGGENIQYF.

CDR3 sequence (DNA): TGTGCCAGCAGCTTTTGGGACAGGGATTCCTACAATGAGCAGTTCTTC. Translating gives CASSFWDRDSYNEQFF. This chain uses TRBV7-6 with TRBJ2-1; 9 nucleotides align to TRBD1. Germline V gene sequence: CDR1 SGHVS, CDR2 FNYEAQ. The CDR3 sequence is 16 residues long. The ends lost 3 bases at V and 1 base at J; junction bases unmatched: 4.

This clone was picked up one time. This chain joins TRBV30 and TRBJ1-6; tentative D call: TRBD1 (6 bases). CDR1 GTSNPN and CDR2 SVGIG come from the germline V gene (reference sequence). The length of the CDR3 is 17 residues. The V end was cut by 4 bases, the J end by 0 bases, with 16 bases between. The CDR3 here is CAWTSGTLISYNSPLHF. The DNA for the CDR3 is TGTGCCTGGACATCCGGGACACTCATCTCCTATAATTCACCCCTCCACTTT. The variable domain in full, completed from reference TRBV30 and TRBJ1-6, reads SQTIHQWPATLVQPVGSPLSLECTVEGTSNPNLYWYRQAAGRGLQLLFYSVGIGQISSEVPQNLSASRPQDRQFILSSKKLLLSDSGFYLCAWTSGTLISYNSPLHFGNGTRLTVT.

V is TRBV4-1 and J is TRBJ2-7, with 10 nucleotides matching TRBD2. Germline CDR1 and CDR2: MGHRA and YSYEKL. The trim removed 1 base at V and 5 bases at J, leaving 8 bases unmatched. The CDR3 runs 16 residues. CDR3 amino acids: CASSQGIAGGRHEQYF. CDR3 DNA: TGCGCCAGCAGCCAAGGCATAGCGGGAGGTCGACACGAGCAGTACTTC.

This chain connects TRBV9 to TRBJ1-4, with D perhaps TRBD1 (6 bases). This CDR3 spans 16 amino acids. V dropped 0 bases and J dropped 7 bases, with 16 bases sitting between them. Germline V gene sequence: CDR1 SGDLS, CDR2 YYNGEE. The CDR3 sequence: CASSVAGRPDSEKLFF. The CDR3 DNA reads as TGTGCCAGCAGCGTAGCGGGACGCCCGGACAGTGAAAAACTGTTTTTT.